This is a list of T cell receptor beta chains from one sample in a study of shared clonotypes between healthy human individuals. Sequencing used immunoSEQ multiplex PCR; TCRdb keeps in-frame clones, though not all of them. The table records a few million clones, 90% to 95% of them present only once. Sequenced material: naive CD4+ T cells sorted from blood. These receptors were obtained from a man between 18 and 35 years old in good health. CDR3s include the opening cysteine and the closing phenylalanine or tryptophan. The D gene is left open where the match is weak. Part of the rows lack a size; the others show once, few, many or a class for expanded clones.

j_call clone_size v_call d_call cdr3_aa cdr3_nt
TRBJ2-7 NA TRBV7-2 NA CASSLGPGSYEQYF TGTGCCAGCAGCTTAGGACCGGGAAGCTACGAGCAGTACTTC
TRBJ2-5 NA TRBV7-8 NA CASSRGDFQETQYF TGTGCCAGCAGCCGAGGAGACTTCCAAGAGACCCAGTACTTC
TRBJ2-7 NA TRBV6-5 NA CASKRGGAYEQYF TGTGCCAGCAAAAGAGGAGGGGCCTACGAGCAGTACTTC
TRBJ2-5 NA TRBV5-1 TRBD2 CASSSGGLAGETQYF TGCGCCAGCAGCTCGGGTGGACTAGCGGGAGAGACCCAGTACTTC
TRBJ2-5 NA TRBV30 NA CAWRRRGQETQYF TGTGCCTGGAGAAGGAGGGGGCAAGAGACCCAGTACTTC
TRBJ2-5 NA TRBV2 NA CASLRETQYF TGTGCCAGCCTAAGGGAGACCCAGTACTTC
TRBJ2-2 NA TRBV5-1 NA CASSLLRDVGTGELFF TGCGCCAGCAGCTTGCTCAGGGATGTGGGCACCGGGGAGCTGTTTTTT
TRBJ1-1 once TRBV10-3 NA CAISESWDTEAFF TGTGCCATCAGTGAGTCTTGGGACACTGAAGCTTTCTTT
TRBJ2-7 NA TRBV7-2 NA CASSLASGAYEQYF TGTGCCAGCAGCTTAGCCTCGGGGGCGTATGAGCAGTACTTC
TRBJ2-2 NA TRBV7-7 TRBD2 CASSRGLAGGLTGELFF TGTGCTAGCAGCCGCGGACTAGCGGGGGGTTTAACCGGGGAGCTGTTTTTT